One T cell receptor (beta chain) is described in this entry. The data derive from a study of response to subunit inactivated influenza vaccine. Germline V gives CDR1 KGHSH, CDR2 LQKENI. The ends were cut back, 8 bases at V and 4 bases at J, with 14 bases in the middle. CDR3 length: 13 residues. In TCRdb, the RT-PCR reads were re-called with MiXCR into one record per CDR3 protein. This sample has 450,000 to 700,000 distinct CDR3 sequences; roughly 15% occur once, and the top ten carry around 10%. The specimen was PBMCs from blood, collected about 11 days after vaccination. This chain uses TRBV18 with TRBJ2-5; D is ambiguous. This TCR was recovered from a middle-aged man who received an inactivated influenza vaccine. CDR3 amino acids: CASSPGSGETQYF. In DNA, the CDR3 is TGTGCCAGCAGCCCCGGTTCCGGAGAGACCCAGTACTTC. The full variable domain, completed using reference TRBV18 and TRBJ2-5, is NAGVMQNPRHLVRRRGQEARLRCSPMKGHSHVYWYRQLPEEGLKFMVYLQKENIIDESGMPKERFSAEFPKEGPSILRIQQVVRGDSAAYFCASSPGSGETQYFGPGTRLLVL.